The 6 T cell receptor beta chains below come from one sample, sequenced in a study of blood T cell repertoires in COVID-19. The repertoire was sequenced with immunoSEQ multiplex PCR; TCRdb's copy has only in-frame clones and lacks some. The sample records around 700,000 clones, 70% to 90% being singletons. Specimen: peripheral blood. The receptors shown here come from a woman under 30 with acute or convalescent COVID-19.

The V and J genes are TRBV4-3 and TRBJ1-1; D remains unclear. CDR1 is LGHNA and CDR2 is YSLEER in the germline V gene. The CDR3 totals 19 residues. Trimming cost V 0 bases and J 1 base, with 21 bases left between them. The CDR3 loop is CASSQDALEGGDPNTEAFF. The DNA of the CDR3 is TGCGCCAGCAGCCAAGATGCATTGGAGGGAGGAGACCCGAACACTGAAGCTTTCTTT.

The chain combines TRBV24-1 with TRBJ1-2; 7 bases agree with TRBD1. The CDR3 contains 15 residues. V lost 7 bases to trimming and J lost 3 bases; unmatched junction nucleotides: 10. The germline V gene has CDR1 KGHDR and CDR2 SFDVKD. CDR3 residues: CATSRGDPLDYGYTF. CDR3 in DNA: TGTGCCACCAGCAGGGGGGATCCCCTAGACTATGGCTACACCTTC.

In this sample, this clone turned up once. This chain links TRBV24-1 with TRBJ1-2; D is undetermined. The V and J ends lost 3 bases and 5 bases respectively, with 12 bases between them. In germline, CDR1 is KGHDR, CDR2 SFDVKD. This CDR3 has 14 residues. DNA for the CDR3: TGTGCCACCAGTGATGCGAGGATCGCGTATGGCTACACCTTC. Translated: CATSDARIAYGYTF.

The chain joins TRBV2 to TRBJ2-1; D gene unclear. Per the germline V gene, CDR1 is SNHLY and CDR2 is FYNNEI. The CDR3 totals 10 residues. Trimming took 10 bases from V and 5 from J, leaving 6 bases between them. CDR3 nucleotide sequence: TGTGCCACGTATAACAATGAGCAGTTCTTC. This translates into CATYNNEQFF.

The CDR3 reads CASSISEGANYGYTF. The CDR3 DNA reads TGTGCCAGTAGTATCTCAGAAGGGGCTAACTATGGCTACACCTTC. V is TRBV19 and J is TRBJ1-2; tentative D call: TRBD1 (5 bases). CDR3 length: 15 residues. Germline assignment: CDR1 LNHDA and CDR2 SQIVND (reference sequence). The V gene lost 3 bases and the J gene lost 0 bases, with 11 bases spanning the gap.

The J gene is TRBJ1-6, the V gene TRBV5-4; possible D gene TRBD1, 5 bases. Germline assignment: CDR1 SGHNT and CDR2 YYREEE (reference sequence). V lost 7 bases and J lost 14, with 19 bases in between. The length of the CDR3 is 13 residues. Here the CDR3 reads CASEGPPRGALHF. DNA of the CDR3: TGTGCCAGCGAGGGACCGCCGCGGGGGGCCCTCCACTTT.